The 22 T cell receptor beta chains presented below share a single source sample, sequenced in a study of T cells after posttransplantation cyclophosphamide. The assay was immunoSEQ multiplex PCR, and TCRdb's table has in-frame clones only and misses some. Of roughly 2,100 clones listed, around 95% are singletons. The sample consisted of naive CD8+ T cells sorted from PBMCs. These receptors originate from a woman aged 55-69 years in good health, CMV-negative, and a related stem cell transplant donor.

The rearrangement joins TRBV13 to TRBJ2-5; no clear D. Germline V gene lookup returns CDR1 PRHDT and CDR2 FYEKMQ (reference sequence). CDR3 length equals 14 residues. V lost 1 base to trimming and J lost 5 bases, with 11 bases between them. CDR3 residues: CASSLVGQAETQYF. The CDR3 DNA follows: TGTGCCAGCAGCTTAGTAGGTCAGGCCGAGACCCAGTACTTC.

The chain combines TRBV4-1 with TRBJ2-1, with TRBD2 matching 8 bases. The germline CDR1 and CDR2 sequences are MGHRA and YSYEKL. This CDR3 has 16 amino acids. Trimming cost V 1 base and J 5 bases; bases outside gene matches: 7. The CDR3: CASSQGSGRGDNEQFF. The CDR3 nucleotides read TGCGCCAGCAGCCAAGGAAGCGGGAGAGGGGACAATGAGCAGTTCTTC.

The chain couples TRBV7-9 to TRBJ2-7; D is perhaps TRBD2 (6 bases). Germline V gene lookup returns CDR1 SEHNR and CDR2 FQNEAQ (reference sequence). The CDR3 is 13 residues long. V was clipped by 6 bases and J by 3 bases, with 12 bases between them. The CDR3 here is CASRAGNYYEQYF. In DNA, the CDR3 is TGTGCCAGCAGGGCGGGAAACTACTACGAGCAGTACTTC.

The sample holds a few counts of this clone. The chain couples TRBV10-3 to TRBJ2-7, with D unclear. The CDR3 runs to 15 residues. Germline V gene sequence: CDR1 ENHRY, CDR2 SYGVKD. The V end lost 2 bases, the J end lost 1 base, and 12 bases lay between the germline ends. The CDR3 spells CAISEKAVESYEQYF. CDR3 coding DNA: TGTGCCATCAGTGAGAAGGCGGTGGAATCCTACGAGCAGTACTTC.

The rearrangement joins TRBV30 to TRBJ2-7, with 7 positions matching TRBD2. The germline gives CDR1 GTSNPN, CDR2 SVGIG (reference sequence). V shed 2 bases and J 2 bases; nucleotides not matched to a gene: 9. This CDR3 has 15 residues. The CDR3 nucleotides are TGTGCCTGGAGTCTTTTTAGCGGGCCGCCCTACGAGCAGTACTTC. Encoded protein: CAWSLFSGPPYEQYF.

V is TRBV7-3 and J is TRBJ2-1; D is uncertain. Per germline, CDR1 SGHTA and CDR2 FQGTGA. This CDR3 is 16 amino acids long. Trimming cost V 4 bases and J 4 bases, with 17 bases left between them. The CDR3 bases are TGTGCCAGCAGCTCTCACGGCGGCTATACTTACAATGAGCAGTTCTTC. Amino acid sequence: CASSSHGGYTYNEQFF.

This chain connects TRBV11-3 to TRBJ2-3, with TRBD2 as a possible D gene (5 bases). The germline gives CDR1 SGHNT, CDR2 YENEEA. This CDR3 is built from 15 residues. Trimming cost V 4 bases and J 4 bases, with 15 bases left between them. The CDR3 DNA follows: TGTGCCAGCAGCTCTCCCGCGGGCCAGGCAGATACGCAGTATTTT. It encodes CASSSPAGQADTQYF. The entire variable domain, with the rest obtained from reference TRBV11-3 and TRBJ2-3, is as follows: EAGVVQSPRYKIIEKKQPVAFWCNPISGHNTLYWYLQNLGQGPELLIRYENEEAVDDSQLPKDRFSAERLKGVDSTLKIQPAELGDSAVYLCASSSPAGQADTQYFGPGTRLTVL.

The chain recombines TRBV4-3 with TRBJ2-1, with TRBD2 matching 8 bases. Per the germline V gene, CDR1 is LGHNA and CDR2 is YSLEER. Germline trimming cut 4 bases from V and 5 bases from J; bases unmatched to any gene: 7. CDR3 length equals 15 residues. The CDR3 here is CASSRTSGANNEQFF. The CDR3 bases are TGCGCCAGCAGCCGAACTAGCGGCGCCAACAATGAGCAGTTCTTC.

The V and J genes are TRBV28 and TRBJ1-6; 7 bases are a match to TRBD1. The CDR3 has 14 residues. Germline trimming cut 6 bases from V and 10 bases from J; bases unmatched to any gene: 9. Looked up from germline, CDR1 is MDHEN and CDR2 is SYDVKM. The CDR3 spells CASSYRGILSPLHF. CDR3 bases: TGTGCCAGCAGCTACAGGGGAATACTCTCACCCCTCCACTTT.

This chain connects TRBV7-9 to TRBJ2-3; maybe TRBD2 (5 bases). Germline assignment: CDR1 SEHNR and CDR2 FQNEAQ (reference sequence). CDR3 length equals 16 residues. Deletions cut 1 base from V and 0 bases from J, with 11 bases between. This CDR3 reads CASSLVSGMSTDTQYF. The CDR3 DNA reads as TGTGCCAGCAGCTTAGTATCGGGGATGAGCACAGATACGCAGTATTTT.

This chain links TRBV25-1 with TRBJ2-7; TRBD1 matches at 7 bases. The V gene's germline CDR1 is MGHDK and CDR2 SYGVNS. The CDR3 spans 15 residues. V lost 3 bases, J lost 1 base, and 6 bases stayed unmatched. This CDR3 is CASSDTGVGSYEQYF. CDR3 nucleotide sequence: TGTGCCAGCAGTGACACAGGGGTAGGATCCTACGAGCAGTACTTC.

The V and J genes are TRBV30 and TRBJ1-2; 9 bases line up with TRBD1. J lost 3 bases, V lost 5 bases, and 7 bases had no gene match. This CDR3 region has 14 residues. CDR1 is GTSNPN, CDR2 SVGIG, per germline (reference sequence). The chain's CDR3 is CAWDLTGGYYGYTF. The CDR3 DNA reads TGTGCCTGGGATCTAACAGGGGGCTACTATGGCTACACCTTC.

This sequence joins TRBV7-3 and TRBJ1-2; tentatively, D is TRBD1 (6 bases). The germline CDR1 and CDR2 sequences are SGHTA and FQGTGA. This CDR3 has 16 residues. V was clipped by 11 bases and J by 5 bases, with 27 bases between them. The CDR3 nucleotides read TGTGCCCCCCGGGCGGGGGGCATAACCTTGAGGTATGGCTACACCTTC. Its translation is CAPRAGGITLRYGYTF.

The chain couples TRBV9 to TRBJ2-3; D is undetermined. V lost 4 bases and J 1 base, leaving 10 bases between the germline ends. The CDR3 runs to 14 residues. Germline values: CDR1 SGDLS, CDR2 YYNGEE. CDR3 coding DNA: TGTGCCAGCAGCACGTTTCGCGGCACAGATACGCAGTATTTT. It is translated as CASSTFRGTDTQYF. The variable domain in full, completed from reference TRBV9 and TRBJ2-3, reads DSGVTQTPKHLITATGQRVTLRCSPRSGDLSVYWYQQSLDQGLQFLIQYYNGEERAKGNILERFSAQQFPDLHSELNLSSLELGDSALYFCASSTFRGTDTQYFGPGTRLTVL.

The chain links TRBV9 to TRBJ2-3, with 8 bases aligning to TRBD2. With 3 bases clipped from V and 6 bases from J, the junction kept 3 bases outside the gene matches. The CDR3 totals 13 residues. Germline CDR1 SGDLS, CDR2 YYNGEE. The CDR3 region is CASSAGGGDTQYF. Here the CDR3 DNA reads TGTGCCAGCAGCGCGGGGGGGGGCGATACGCAGTATTTT.

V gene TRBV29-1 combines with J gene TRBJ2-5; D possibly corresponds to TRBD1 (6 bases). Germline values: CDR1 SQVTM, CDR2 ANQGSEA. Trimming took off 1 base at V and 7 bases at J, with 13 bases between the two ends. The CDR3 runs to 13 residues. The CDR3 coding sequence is TGCAGCGTTGAAGGAGGGGGAATGGTGACCCAGTACTTC. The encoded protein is CSVEGGGMVTQYF.

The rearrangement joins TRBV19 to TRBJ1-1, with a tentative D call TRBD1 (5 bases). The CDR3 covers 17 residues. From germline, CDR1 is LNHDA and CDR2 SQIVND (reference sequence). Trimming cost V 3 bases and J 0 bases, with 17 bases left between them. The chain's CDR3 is CASSIRRAQGMNTEAFF. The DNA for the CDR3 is TGTGCCAGTAGTATCCGCAGGGCCCAGGGTATGAACACTGAAGCTTTCTTT. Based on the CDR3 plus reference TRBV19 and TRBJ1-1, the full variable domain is DGGITQSPKYLFRKEGQNVTLSCEQNLNHDAMYWYRQDPGQGLRLIYYSQIVNDFQKGDIAEGYSVSREKKESFPLTVTSAQKNPTAFYLCASSIRRAQGMNTEAFFGQGTRLTVV.

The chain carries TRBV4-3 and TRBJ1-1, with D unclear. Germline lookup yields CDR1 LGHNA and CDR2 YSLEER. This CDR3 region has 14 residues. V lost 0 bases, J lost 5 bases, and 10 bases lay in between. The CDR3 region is CASSQEARWTEAFF. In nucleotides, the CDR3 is TGCGCCAGCAGCCAAGAGGCGCGGTGGACTGAAGCTTTCTTT.

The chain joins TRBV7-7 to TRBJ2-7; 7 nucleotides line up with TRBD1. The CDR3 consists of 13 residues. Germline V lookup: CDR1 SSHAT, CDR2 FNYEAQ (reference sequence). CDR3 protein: CASSPWTGYEQYF. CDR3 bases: TGTGCTAGTTCCCCCTGGACAGGCTACGAGCAGTACTTC.

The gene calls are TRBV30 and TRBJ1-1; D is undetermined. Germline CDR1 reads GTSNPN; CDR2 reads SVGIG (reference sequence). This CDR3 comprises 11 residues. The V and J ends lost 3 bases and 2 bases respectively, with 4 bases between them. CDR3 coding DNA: TGTGCCTGGAGGCGAAACACTGAAGCTTTCTTT. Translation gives CAWRRNTEAFF.

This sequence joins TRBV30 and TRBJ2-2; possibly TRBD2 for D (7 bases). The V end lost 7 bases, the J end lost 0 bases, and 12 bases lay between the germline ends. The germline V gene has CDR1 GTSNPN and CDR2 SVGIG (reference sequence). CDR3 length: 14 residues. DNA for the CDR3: TGTGCCTTAAGGGGGGGGCCGAACACCGGGGAGCTGTTTTTT. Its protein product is CALRGGPNTGELFF.

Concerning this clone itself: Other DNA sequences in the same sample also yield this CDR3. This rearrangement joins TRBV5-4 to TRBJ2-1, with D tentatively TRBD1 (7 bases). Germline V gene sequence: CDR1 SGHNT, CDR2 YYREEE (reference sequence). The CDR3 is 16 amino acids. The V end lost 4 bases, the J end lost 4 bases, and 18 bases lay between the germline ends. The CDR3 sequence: CASSPDRSGGYNEQFF. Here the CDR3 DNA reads TGTGCCAGCAGCCCGGACAGGAGTGGGGGGTACAATGAGCAGTTCTTC.